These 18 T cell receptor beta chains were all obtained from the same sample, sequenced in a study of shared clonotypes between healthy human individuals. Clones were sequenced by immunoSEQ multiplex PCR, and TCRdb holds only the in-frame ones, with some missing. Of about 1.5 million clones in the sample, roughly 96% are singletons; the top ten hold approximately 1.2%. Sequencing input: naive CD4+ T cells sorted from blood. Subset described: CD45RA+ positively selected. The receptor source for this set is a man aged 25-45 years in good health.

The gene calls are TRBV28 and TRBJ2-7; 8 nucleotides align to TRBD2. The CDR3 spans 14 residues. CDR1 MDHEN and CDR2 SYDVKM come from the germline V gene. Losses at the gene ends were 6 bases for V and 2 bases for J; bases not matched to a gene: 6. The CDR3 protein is CASRQAGATYEQYF. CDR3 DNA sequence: TGTGCCAGCAGACAAGCGGGAGCTACCTACGAGCAGTACTTC.

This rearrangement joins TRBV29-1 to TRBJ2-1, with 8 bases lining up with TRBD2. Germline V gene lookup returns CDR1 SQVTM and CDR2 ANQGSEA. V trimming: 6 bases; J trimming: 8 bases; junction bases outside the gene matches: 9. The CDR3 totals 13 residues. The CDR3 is CSVGGGPWDEQFF. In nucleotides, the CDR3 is TGCAGCGTCGGGGGGGGGCCCTGGGATGAGCAGTTCTTC.

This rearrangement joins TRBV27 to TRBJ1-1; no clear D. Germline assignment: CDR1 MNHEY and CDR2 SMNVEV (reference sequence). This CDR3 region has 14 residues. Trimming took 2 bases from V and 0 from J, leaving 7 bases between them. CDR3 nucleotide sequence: TGTGCCAGCAGTTTACGGCGGATGAACACTGAAGCTTTCTTT. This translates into CASSLRRMNTEAFF.

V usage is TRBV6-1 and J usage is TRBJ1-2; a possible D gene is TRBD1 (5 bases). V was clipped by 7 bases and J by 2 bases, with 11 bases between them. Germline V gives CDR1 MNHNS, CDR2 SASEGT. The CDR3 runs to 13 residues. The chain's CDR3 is CASNEGTNYGYTF. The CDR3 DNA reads TGTGCCAGCAATGAGGGGACCAACTATGGCTACACCTTC.

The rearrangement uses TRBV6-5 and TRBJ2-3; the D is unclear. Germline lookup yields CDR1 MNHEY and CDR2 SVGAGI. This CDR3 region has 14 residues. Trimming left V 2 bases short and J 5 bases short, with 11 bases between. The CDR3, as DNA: TGTGCCAGCAGTTACCCTACCCCGGGAGATACGCAGTATTTT. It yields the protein CASSYPTPGDTQYF.

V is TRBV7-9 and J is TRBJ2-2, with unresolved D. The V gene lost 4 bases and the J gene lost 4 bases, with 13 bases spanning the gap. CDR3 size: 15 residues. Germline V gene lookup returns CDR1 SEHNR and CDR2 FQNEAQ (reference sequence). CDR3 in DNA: TGTGCCAGCAGCTGGGGTCACGCTTCCACCGGGGAGCTGTTTTTT. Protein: CASSWGHASTGELFF.

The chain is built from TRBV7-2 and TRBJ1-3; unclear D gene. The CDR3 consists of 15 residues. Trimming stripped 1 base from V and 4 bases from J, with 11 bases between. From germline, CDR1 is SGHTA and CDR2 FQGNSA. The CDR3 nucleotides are TGTGCCAGCAGCTTAGACGGGCTGTCCGGAAACACCATATATTTT. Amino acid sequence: CASSLDGLSGNTIYF.

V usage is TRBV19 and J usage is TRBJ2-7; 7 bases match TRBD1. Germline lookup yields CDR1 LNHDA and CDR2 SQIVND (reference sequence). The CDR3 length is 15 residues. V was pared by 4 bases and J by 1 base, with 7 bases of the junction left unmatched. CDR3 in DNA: TGTGCCAGTAGTACCGGGGACAGCAAATCCTACGAGCAGTACTTC. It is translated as CASSTGDSKSYEQYF. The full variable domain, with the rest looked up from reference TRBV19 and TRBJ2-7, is DGGITQSPKYLFRKEGQNVTLSCEQNLNHDAMYWYRQDPGQGLRLIYYSQIVNDFQKGDIAEGYSVSREKKESFPLTVTSAQKNPTAFYLCASSTGDSKSYEQYFGPGTRLTVT.

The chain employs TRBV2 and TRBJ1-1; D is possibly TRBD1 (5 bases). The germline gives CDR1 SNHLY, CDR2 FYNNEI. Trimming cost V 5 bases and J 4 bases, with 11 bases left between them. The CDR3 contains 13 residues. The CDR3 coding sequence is TGTGCCAGCAGTACCGACGGGGGCACTGAAGCTTTCTTT. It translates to CASSTDGGTEAFF.

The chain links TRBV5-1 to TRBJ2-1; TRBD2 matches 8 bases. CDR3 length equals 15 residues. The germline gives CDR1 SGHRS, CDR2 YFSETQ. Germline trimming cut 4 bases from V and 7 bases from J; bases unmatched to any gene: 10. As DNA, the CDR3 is TGCGCCAGCAGCCGCTTTGGGCGGGAGGAGAATGAGCAGTTCTTC. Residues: CASSRFGREENEQFF.

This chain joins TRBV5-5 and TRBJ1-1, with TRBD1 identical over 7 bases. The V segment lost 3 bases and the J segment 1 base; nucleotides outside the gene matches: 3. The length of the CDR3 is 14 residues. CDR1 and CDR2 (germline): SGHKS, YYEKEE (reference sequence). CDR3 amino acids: CASSSRTGNTEAFF. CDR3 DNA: TGTGCCAGCAGCTCCCGGACAGGGAACACTGAAGCTTTCTTT.

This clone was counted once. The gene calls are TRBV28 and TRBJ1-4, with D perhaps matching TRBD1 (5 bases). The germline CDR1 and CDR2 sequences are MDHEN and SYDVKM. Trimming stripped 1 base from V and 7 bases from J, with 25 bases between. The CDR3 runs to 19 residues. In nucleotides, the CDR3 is TGTGCCAGCAGTTTATTTATTCGTTCCATCGGGACCGGGGGTGAAAAACTGTTTTTT. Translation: CASSLFIRSIGTGGEKLFF.

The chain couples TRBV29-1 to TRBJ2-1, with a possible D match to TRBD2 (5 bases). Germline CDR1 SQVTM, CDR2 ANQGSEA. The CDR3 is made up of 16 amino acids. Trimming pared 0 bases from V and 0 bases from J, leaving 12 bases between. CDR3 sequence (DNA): TGCAGCGTTGAAGATCGAAGCGGAAACTCCTACAATGAGCAGTTCTTC. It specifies CSVEDRSGNSYNEQFF.

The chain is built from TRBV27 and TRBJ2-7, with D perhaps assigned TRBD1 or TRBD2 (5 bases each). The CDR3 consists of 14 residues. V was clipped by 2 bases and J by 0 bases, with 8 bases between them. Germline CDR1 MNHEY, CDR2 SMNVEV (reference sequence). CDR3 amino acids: CASSLRGDSYEQYF. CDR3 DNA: TGTGCCAGCAGTTTACGAGGGGACTCCTACGAGCAGTACTTC.

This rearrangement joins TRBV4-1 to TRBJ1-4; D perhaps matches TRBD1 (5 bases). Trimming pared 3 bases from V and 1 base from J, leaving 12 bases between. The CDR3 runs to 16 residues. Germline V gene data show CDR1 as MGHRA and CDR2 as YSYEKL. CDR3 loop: CASSQDPGGTNEKLFF. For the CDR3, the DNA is TGCGCCAGCAGCCAGGACCCGGGGGGAACTAATGAAAAACTGTTTTTT.

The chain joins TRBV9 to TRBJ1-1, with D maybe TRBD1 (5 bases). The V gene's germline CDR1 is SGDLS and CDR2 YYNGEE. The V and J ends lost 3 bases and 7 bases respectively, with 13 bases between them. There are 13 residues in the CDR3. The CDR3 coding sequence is TGTGCCAGCAGCGCTGTCCCCGGGGGTGAAGCTTTCTTT. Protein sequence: CASSAVPGGEAFF.

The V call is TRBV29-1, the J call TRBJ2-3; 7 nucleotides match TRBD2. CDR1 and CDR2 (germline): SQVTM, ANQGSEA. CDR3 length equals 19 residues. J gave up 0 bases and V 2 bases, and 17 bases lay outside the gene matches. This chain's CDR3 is CSVENPIHRTSMSTDTQYF. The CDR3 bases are TGCAGCGTTGAAAACCCGATCCACCGGACTAGTATGAGCACAGATACGCAGTATTTT.

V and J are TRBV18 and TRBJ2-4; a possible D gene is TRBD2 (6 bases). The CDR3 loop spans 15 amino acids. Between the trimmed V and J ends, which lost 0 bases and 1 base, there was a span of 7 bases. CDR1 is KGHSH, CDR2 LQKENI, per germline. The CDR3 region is CASSPPGGAKNIQYF. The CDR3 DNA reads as TGTGCCAGCTCACCACCTGGGGGGGCCAAAAACATTCAGTACTTC. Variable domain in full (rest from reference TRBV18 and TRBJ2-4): NAGVMQNPRHLVRRRGQEARLRCSPMKGHSHVYWYRQLPEEGLKFMVYLQKENIIDESGMPKERFSAEFPKEGPSILRIQQVVRGDSAAYFCASSPPGGAKNIQYFGAGTRLSVL.